The 24 T cell receptor beta chains presented below share a single source sample, sequenced in a study of blood T cells in healthy people across ages. Using a J-beta primer mix together with a sample-barcoded 5' primer, a second PCR was run for roughly 7 to 12 cycles. TCRdb independently ran MiXCR on the 5' RACE reads; one entry per CDR3 protein. In the table there are nearly 1 million distinct CDR3 sequences, around 54% of which are singletons. The material sequenced was blood. The receptors derive from a woman aged 60 to 75 in good health.

This clonotype appeared a few times. The chain is built from TRBV10-2 and TRBJ2-5; TRBD1 is a possible D gene (6 bases). Looked up from germline, CDR1 is WSHSY and CDR2 is SAAADI. V lost 6 bases to trimming and J lost 1 base, with 15 bases between them. The CDR3 is 15 amino acids. The CDR3 DNA sequence: TGCGCCAGCAGCCTTAACCGGGACACCCAAGAGACCCAGTACTTC. Translation gives CASSLNRDTQETQYF.

The genes are TRBV2 and TRBJ2-4; 8 positions agree with TRBD2. This CDR3 has 17 amino acids. CDR1 SNHLY and CDR2 FYNNEI come from the germline V gene. J was trimmed by 3 bases and V by 6 bases; bases with no gene match: 13. The CDR3 here is CASSPGRAGGNKNIQYF. CDR3 in DNA: TGTGCCAGCAGCCCAGGGAGGGCGGGAGGTAACAAAAACATTCAGTACTTC.

The CDR3 spells CSARAQGTGGSDTQYF. The CDR3 DNA is TGCAGTGCTAGGGCCCAGGGGACAGGAGGGTCAGATACGCAGTATTTT. The chain recombines TRBV20-1 with TRBJ2-3; 8 bases align to TRBD1. This CDR3 comprises 16 residues. Germline CDR1 DFQATT, CDR2 SNEGSKA (reference sequence). With 3 bases clipped from V and 4 bases from J, the junction kept 12 bases outside the gene matches.

The V gene is TRBV9, the J gene TRBJ2-3; D remains unclear. This CDR3 has 14 amino acids. Germline CDR1 reads SGDLS; CDR2 reads YYNGEE. V lost 0 bases and J 4 bases, leaving 9 bases between the germline ends. The CDR3 loop is CASSVDLGSDTQYF. The DNA of the CDR3 is TGTGCCAGCAGCGTAGATCTTGGGTCAGATACGCAGTATTTT.

This clonotype was recorded a few times. The V gene is TRBV4-2, the J gene TRBJ2-5, with 7 bases lining up with TRBD2. Trimming took 0 bases from V and 4 from J; bases not matched to a gene: 8. CDR3 length: 16 residues. CDR1 LGHNA and CDR2 YNFKEQ come from the germline V gene. This CDR3 is CASSQEVQRGGETQYF. The CDR3 coding sequence is TGTGCCAGCAGCCAAGAAGTCCAGCGGGGAGGAGAGACCCAGTACTTC.

This chain uses TRBV28 with TRBJ2-1, with a weak D call TRBD2 (5 bases). Per the germline V gene, CDR1 is MDHEN and CDR2 is SYDVKM. The CDR3 has 19 residues. V was clipped by 7 bases and J by 0 bases, with 25 bases between them. CDR3: CASTPNPGKKSNSYNEQFF. The CDR3 DNA reads as TGTGCCAGCACCCCGAATCCGGGGAAAAAATCTAACTCCTACAATGAGCAGTTCTTC.

This chain links TRBV15 with TRBJ2-6; D call uncertain. The CDR3 extends over 18 amino acids. V lost 3 bases and J lost 1, with 16 bases in between. Germline CDR1 and CDR2: LNHNV and YYDKDF (reference sequence). Written as DNA, the CDR3 is TGTGCCACCAGCAGGGTGGGAATCGTTGATTCTGGGGCCAACGTCCTGACTTTC. Its translation is CATSRVGIVDSGANVLTF.

This clonotype was observed a handful of times. The rearrangement links TRBV7-9 to TRBJ1-5; D is uncertain. The length of the CDR3 is 14 residues. Germline V gives CDR1 SEHNR, CDR2 FQNEAQ (reference sequence). Trimming pared 5 bases from V and 0 bases from J, leaving 8 bases between. The chain's CDR3 is CASSHWDSNQPQHF. CDR3 coding DNA: TGTGCCAGCAGCCATTGGGATAGCAATCAGCCCCAGCATTTT. Full variable domain (missing parts from reference TRBV7-9 and TRBJ1-5): DTGVSQNPRHKITKRGQNVTFRCDPISEHNRLYWYRQTLGQGPEFLTYFQNEAQLEKSRLLSDRFSAERPKGSFSTLEIQRTEQGDSAMYLCASSHWDSNQPQHFGDGTRLSIL.

In its sample, this clonotype was seen a few times. V is TRBV3-1 and J is TRBJ2-7; D remains unclear. The germline V and J ends were trimmed by 0 bases and 3 bases, with 12 bases remaining between them. The CDR3 is 15 amino acids. Germline lookup yields CDR1 LGHDT and CDR2 YNNKEL (reference sequence). CDR3: CASSQEGGSIYEQYF. The CDR3, as DNA: TGTGCCAGCAGCCAAGAGGGCGGAAGCATCTACGAGCAGTACTTC.

The V call is TRBV12-3 or TRBV12-4, the J call TRBJ2-5; no clear D gene. The DNA end is more similar to TRBJ2-7, so the J call may be wrong. There are 13 residues in the CDR3. CDR3 sequence reads: CASSLVERDEQYF. Here the CDR3 DNA reads TGTGCCAGCAGTTTGGTCGAGCGAGACGAGCAGTACTTC.

The V gene is TRBV7-3, the J gene TRBJ2-7; D may match TRBD1 or TRBD2 (5 bases each). Trimming pared 3 bases from V and 1 base from J, leaving 13 bases between. The CDR3 length is 15 residues. Germline lookup yields CDR1 SGHTA and CDR2 FQGTGA. The CDR3 DNA reads as TGTGCCAGCAGCTTGGGACCTAGAGGTTCCTACGAGCAGTACTTC. Amino acids: CASSLGPRGSYEQYF.

This clonotype was counted only a few times. The J gene is TRBJ2-7, the V gene TRBV15; 7 bases fit TRBD2. This CDR3 is built from 14 residues. Per the germline V gene, CDR1 is LNHNV and CDR2 is YYDKDF (reference sequence). The trim removed 5 bases at V and 5 bases at J, leaving 9 bases unmatched. CDR3 in amino acids: CATSSAGWLDEQYF. The CDR3 DNA is TGTGCCACCAGCTCAGCGGGATGGCTTGACGAGCAGTACTTC.

This clonotype was counted between two and nine times. The V call is TRBV20-1, the J call TRBJ2-1, with 8 bases aligning to TRBD2. The germline V gene has CDR1 DFQATT and CDR2 SNEGSKA (reference sequence). The CDR3 is 14 amino acids. The ends lost 6 bases at V and 3 bases at J; junction bases unmatched: 7. The CDR3 here is CSATDSGIYNEQFF. CDR3 sequence (DNA): TGCAGTGCGACCGATAGCGGGATCTACAATGAGCAGTTCTTC.

The V gene is TRBV4-2, the J gene TRBJ2-5, with D possibly being TRBD2 (6 bases). V was pared by 0 bases and J by 2 bases, with 10 bases between. Germline loops: CDR1 LGHNA, CDR2 YNFKEQ. The CDR3 is made up of 15 amino acids. This CDR3 reads CASSQERDFQETQYF. CDR3 nucleotide sequence: TGTGCCAGCAGCCAAGAACGGGACTTTCAAGAGACCCAGTACTTC.

This clonotype was counted between two and nine times. The chain carries TRBV4-1 and TRBJ2-5; weak D call: TRBD2 (6 bases). Germline CDR1 is MGHRA and CDR2 is YSYEKL. The CDR3 runs 16 residues. The V end was cut by 0 bases, the J end by 5 bases, with 16 bases between. CDR3: CASSQEVVGSWETQYF. CDR3 sequence (DNA): TGCGCCAGCAGCCAAGAAGTGGTCGGGAGCTGGGAGACCCAGTACTTC.

This clonotype was picked up a small number of times. The chain recombines TRBV7-2 with TRBJ2-7; no clear D gene. Germline-derived CDR1 and CDR2 are SGHTA and FQGNSA. The CDR3 is 14 residues long. The ends were cut back, 5 bases at V and 3 bases at J, with 14 bases in the middle. The CDR3 reads CASSLRRYGYEQYF. CDR3 coding DNA: TGTGCCAGCAGCCTCCGGCGATATGGCTACGAGCAGTACTTC. Using reference TRBV7-2 and TRBJ2-7 for the parts outside the CDR3, the full variable domain is GAGVSQSPSNKVTEKGKDVELRCDPISGHTALYWYRQSLGQGLEFLIYFQGNSAPDKSGLPSDRFSAERTGGSVSTLTIQRTQQEDSAVYLCASSLRRYGYEQYFGPGTRLTVT.

J is TRBJ1-2 and V is TRBV24-1; 7 bases fit TRBD1. There are 14 residues in the CDR3. In germline, CDR1 is KGHDR, CDR2 SFDVKD. The junction had 4 bases not matched to a gene; V was cut back by 4 bases and J by 3 bases. DNA of the CDR3: TGTGCCACCAGTGAGACAGGGAGAGACTATGGCTACACCTTC. Amino acid sequence: CATSETGRDYGYTF.

The genes are TRBV20-1 and TRBJ2-1; 10 positions agree with TRBD2. Trimming at V came to 5 bases and at J to 3 bases, leaving 19 bases not matched to a gene. The CDR3 has 19 amino acids. Germline V gene data show CDR1 as DFQATT and CDR2 as SNEGSKA (reference sequence). The CDR3 DNA reads as TGCAGTGCTTACCTTCTCGGGCTAGCGGGAGTTAGGGGCTACAATGAGCAGTTCTTC. Amino acid sequence: CSAYLLGLAGVRGYNEQFF.

The V and J genes are TRBV7-8 and TRBJ2-5; 7 bases are a match to TRBD1. The J segment lost 11 bases and the V segment lost 10 bases, leaving 16 bases of the junction unmatched. From germline, CDR1 is SGHVS and CDR2 FQNEAQ. The CDR3 length is 13 residues. This CDR3 reads CATSGEGGNEQYF. The CDR3, as DNA: TGTGCCACTTCAGGGGAAGGGGGCAATGAGCAGTACTTC.

This clonotype was observed a few times. V gene TRBV20-1 combines with J gene TRBJ2-1; unclear D gene. CDR1 and CDR2 (germline): DFQATT, SNEGSKA (reference sequence). Trimming removed 6 bases from V and 4 bases from J, with 22 bases in between. This CDR3 contains 16 residues. DNA for the CDR3: TGCAGTGCGCCGAGCGACGTCGCGGCGTTTTACAATGAGCAGTTCTTC. As protein: CSAPSDVAAFYNEQFF.

The rearrangement uses TRBV3-1 and TRBJ2-7, with TRBD2 as a possible D gene (5 bases). The length of the CDR3 is 16 residues. Germline V gives CDR1 LGHDT, CDR2 YNNKEL (reference sequence). V was clipped by 1 base and J by 3 bases, with 16 bases between them. The DNA of the CDR3 is TGTGCCAGCAGCCAAGTTGCCGGGAAACAAGACTACGAGCAGTACTTC. It encodes CASSQVAGKQDYEQYF.

This clonotype showed up just a few times. The chain recombines TRBV12-3 or TRBV12-4 with TRBJ2-6; 10 bases agree with TRBD1. The CDR3 sequence is 17 residues long. V lost 6 bases, J lost 1 base, and 6 bases stayed unmatched. In DNA, the CDR3 is TGTGCCAGCAGACTGGACAGGGGGAGTTCTGGGGCCAACGTCCTGACTTTC. This encodes CASRLDRGSSGANVLTF.

This clonotype was observed a handful of times. The chain carries TRBV2 and TRBJ2-5, with D unclear. The CDR3 is made up of 12 amino acids. V dropped 3 bases and J dropped 11 bases, with 13 bases sitting between them. Germline assignment: CDR1 SNHLY and CDR2 FYNNEI. This CDR3 is CASSDLGLEQYF. The CDR3 DNA is TGTGCCAGCAGTGACCTGGGCCTGGAGCAGTACTTC.

This clonotype showed up just a few times. The chain joins TRBV4-3 to TRBJ2-1, with 9 bases that match TRBD2. The CDR3 contains 17 residues. The trim removed 4 bases at V and 3 bases at J, leaving 10 bases unmatched. CDR1 and CDR2 from the germline V gene are LGHNA and YSLEER. The chain's CDR3 is CASSLGPAGGLYNEQFF. CDR3 nucleotides: TGCGCCAGCAGCCTTGGGCCGGCGGGAGGGCTCTACAATGAGCAGTTCTTC.